This T cell receptor beta chain comes out of a study of shared clonotypes between healthy human individuals. With regard to this clone: The target antigen is unknown.

CDR3 length equals 12 residues. Germline CDR1 GTSNPN, CDR2 SVGIG (reference sequence). Trimming at V came to 5 bases and at J to 8 bases, leaving 4 bases not matched to a gene. Authors' processing steps: ImmunoSEQ supplied junction-only sequences lacking quality scores, so filtering was different. Assay: immunoSEQ multiplex PCR; the TCRdb copy retains only in-frame clones and omits some. V and J calls and clone size are those listed in that table; D and trimming were worked out from the DNA. The profile shows about 510,000 clones, roughly 78% of them singletons. Study findings and constraints: The donor pool, a small one, limited the genetic and exposure-history diversity represented. Investigators expected sequencing depth to affect clonotype sharing among donors.

The study enrolled healthy HIV-negative adults without recent acute infections or vaccinations as donors. This TCR was sampled from a woman aged 40 to 55 in good health. Some clones in this sample may be carry-over from other donors' samples. The rearrangement links TRBV30 to TRBJ2-1; 9 bases line up with TRBD1. Sequencing was carried out using PBMCs. CDR3 nucleotides: TGTGCCTGGGGGGACAGGGCCGATGAGCAGTTCTTC. It specifies CAWGDRADEQFF.